This TCR beta chain was captured by sequencing in a study of early T cells in non-severe SARS-CoV-2 infection. The wider study: Bulk RNA from unsorted whole blood was sequenced; chains were unpaired. Study conclusions and caveats: There was a bias toward anti-spike CD8 responses in VDJdb matching, which missed private and CD4 specificities.

On this clonotype: Its antigen is not identified.

The TCR library protocol was used to attach unique molecular identifiers. These identifiers were attached to individual cDNA molecules. TCRdb processed the 5' RACE reads anew with MiXCR; each CDR3 protein has one entry. The sample lists fewer than 90,000 distinct CDR3 sequences; roughly 13% were seen once. This CDR3 has 16 amino acids. Germline V gene sequence: CDR1 SGHAT, CDR2 FQNNGV. Trimming removed 3 bases from V and 2 bases from J; junction bases left unmatched: 9. This chain uses TRBV11-2 with TRBJ1-2; TRBD1 agrees at 7 bases. The TCR comes from an adult who was a healthcare worker with PCR-confirmed SARS-CoV-2 infection or an uninfected control (not recorded which). The sequencing sample was made of whole blood. Written as DNA, the CDR3 is TGTGCCAGCAGCTTTGCTTCCGGGACAGCAAACTATGGCTACACCTTC. Translated, it gives CASSFASGTANYGYTF.